Below, 8 T cell receptor beta chains from the same sample are listed, as sequenced in a study of T cells after posttransplantation cyclophosphamide (dated by TCRdb to 2015 to 2016). The receptor library was made with the immunoSEQ multiplex PCR assay. TCRdb took this table from immuneACCESS and kept in-frame rearrangements with V and J called. Such tables lack part of the clones; where checked against another copy, unresolved V genes explain under half of the gap, and the rest is unexplained. The sample table holds roughly 70,000 clones, of which around 93% were seen once. Roughly 3% of the sample rests with the top ten. Sequences were obtained from PBMCs. Receptors originate from a woman in her 30s in good health and a related stem cell transplant donor.

The chain carries TRBV2 and TRBJ2-7; 10 nucleotides match TRBD2. The CDR3 loop spans 12 amino acids. Germline V gene data show CDR1 as SNHLY and CDR2 as FYNNEI. The junction had 3 bases not matched to a gene; V was cut back by 7 bases and J by 6 bases. The CDR3 sequence: CASTSGGREQYF. The CDR3 DNA follows: TGTGCCAGCACTAGCGGGGGACGCGAGCAGTACTTC.

The V and J genes are TRBV4-1 and TRBJ2-7; no clear D. Germline V gives CDR1 MGHRA, CDR2 YSYEKL. The CDR3 has 12 residues. V was pared by 1 base and J by 7 bases, with 8 bases between. The CDR3 is CASSQGHGEQYF. The CDR3 DNA follows: TGCGCCAGCAGCCAAGGCCACGGAGAGCAGTACTTC.

The rearrangement joins TRBV4-3 to TRBJ2-1; D gene unclear. V was trimmed by 1 base and J by 6 bases, leaving 16 bases between them. The CDR3 runs 16 residues. Germline loops: CDR1 LGHNA, CDR2 YSLEER. The CDR3 region is CASSQVGDPASNEQFF. In nucleotides, the CDR3 is TGCGCCAGCAGCCAAGTCGGAGACCCTGCCAGCAATGAGCAGTTCTTC.

This clone was found a few times. V gene TRBV28 combines with J gene TRBJ2-1; 10 bases are a match to TRBD2. The CDR3 is 16 residues long. J lost 0 bases, V lost 7 bases, and 6 bases had no gene match. Germline CDR1 is MDHEN and CDR2 is SYDVKM. The CDR3 is CASMGSGGRSYNEQFF. The CDR3 DNA reads TGTGCCAGCATGGGTAGCGGGGGGCGCTCCTACAATGAGCAGTTCTTC.

V gene TRBV2 combines with J gene TRBJ2-3; TRBD2 matches at 7 bases. With 5 bases clipped from V and 2 bases from J, the junction kept 16 bases outside the gene matches. The germline CDR1 and CDR2 sequences are SNHLY and FYNNEI. The CDR3 loop spans 18 amino acids. The DNA of the CDR3 is TGTGCCAGCAGTCCACGAAGGGGAGCGGGGTGGGTCACAGATACGCAGTATTTT. It encodes CASSPRRGAGWVTDTQYF.

CDR3 region: CASSPWTGENTEAFF. As DNA, the CDR3 is TGCGCCAGCAGCCCTTGGACAGGGGAGAACACTGAAGCTTTCTTT. This chain uses TRBV4-3 with TRBJ1-1, with TRBD1 identical over 9 bases. The ends lost 4 bases at V and 1 base at J; junction bases unmatched: 4. From germline, CDR1 is LGHNA and CDR2 YSLEER. CDR3 length: 15 amino acids.

J is TRBJ1-4 and V is TRBV6-1; the match to TRBD1 covers 7 bases. Germline CDR1 reads MNHNS; CDR2 reads SASEGT. Germline trimming cut 8 bases from V and 4 bases from J; bases unmatched to any gene: 7. This CDR3 is built from 14 residues. The CDR3 nucleotides are TGTGCCAGCTACACAGGGGCCAATAATGAAAAACTGTTTTTT. Protein product: CASYTGANNEKLFF.

CDR3 bases: TGTGCCAGCGCACCCCCCAGGCGGGACAGGGAGTTCTTC. It encodes CASAPPRRDREFF. The gene calls are TRBV28 and TRBJ2-1, with TRBD1 identical over 9 bases. This CDR3 region has 13 residues. Germline assignment: CDR1 MDHEN and CDR2 SYDVKM. V lost 8 bases and J lost 14; bases outside the gene matches: 13.